These T cell receptor beta chains were read from a single sample in a study of T cells in Graves' hyperthyroidism and ophthalmopathy. TCRdb itself ran the multiplex PCR reads through MiXCR, one entry per CDR3 protein. This table holds hundreds of thousands of distinct CDR3 sequences, 15% to 20% found once. Sequenced material: blood. The receptors come from a woman in her 30s with Graves' hyperthyroidism. Each CDR3 is given with its conserved first and last residue. A D gene is named only where the DNA matches it firmly. The size field is filled for only some rows; it gives once, few, many or a size class.

j_gene: TRBJ2-3
d_gene: .
len: 15
abundance: many
v_gene: TRBV30
CDR3aa: CAWSVASRGTDTQYF
CDR3nt: TGTGCCTGGAGTGTAGCGTCTCGGGGGACAGATACGCAGTATTTT

j_gene: TRBJ1-1
d_gene: .
len: 14
abundance: many
v_gene: TRBV5-1
CDR3aa: CASSRASLNTEAFF
CDR3nt: TGCGCCAGCAGTCGGGCCTCTTTGAACACTGAAGCTTTCTTT

j_gene: TRBJ2-5
d_gene: .
len: 18
abundance: once
v_gene: TRBV12-5
CDR3aa: CASGRVFPTRKDKETQYF
CDR3nt: TGTGCTAGTGGTCGAGTTTTTCCGACACGGAAGGACAAAGAGACCCAGTACTTC

j_gene: TRBJ2-7
d_gene: .
len: 15
abundance: .
v_gene: TRBV7-8
CDR3aa: CASSLVKSSIRGQYF
CDR3nt: TGTGCCAGCAGCTTAGTGAAAAGTAGTATCAGGGGGCAGTACTTC

j_gene: TRBJ1-4
d_gene: TRBD1
len: 15
abundance: few
v_gene: TRBV30
CDR3aa: CAWSVSGTANEKLFF
CDR3nt: TGTGCCTGGAGTGTTTCGGGGACAGCGAATGAAAAACTGTTTTTT

j_gene: TRBJ2-7
d_gene: .
len: 15
abundance: .
v_gene: TRBV27
CDR3aa: CASRYSTRLLYEQYF
CDR3nt: TGTGCCAGCAGATACTCAACTCGTCTACTCTACGAGCAGTACTTC

j_gene: TRBJ2-3
d_gene: TRBD2
len: 16
abundance: .
v_gene: TRBV5-4
CDR3aa: CASSLRALAGTDTQYF
CDR3nt: TGTGCCAGCAGCTTGCGGGCCCTAGCGGGAACAGATACGCAGTATTTT

j_gene: TRBJ2-2
d_gene: TRBD1
len: 15
abundance: .
v_gene: TRBV6-2/TRBV6-3
CDR3aa: CASRPGTGNTGELFF
CDR3nt: TGTGCCAGCAGGCCCGGGACAGGTAACACCGGGGAGCTGTTTTTT

j_gene: TRBJ2-3
d_gene: .
len: 16
abundance: few
v_gene: TRBV5-4
CDR3aa: CASSLGPKLVTDTQYF
CDR3nt: TGTGCCAGCAGCTTGGGGCCCAAGCTTGTGACAGATACGCAGTATTTT

j_gene: TRBJ2-7
d_gene: .
len: 16
abundance: once
v_gene: TRBV27
CDR3aa: CASSFRGAEYSYEQYF
CDR3nt: TGTGCCAGCAGTTTTCGGGGAGCGGAGTACTCCTACGAGCAGTACTTC

j_gene: TRBJ2-7
d_gene: .
len: 14
abundance: .
v_gene: TRBV13
CDR3aa: CASSFRDLIYEQYF
CDR3nt: TGTGCCAGCAGCTTCCGGGACTTAATATACGAGCAGTACTTC

j_gene: TRBJ2-7
d_gene: .
len: 14
abundance: .
v_gene: TRBV20-1
CDR3aa: CSAYYAGANYEQYF
CDR3nt: TGCAGTGCTTATTATGCGGGGGCTAACTACGAGCAGTACTTC

j_gene: TRBJ2-2
d_gene: TRBD1
len: 15
abundance: many
v_gene: TRBV6-2/TRBV6-3
CDR3aa: CASSYGQGSTGELFF
CDR3nt: TGTGCCAGCAGTTACGGACAGGGCAGCACCGGGGAGCTGTTTTTT

j_gene: TRBJ1-5
d_gene: TRBD1
len: 15
abundance: many
v_gene: TRBV5-1
CDR3aa: CASSLGGQGGQPQHF
CDR3nt: TGCGCCAGCAGCTTAGGAGGACAGGGTGGTCAGCCCCAGCATTTT

j_gene: TRBJ2-7
d_gene: .
len: 20
abundance: few
v_gene: TRBV28
CDR3aa: CASSPSPSWDIQLRLYEQYF
CDR3nt: TGTGCCAGCAGTCCCTCTCCTTCTTGGGACATCCAACTTAGGCTCTACGAGCAGTACTTC

j_gene: TRBJ2-1
d_gene: TRBD1
len: 19
abundance: many
v_gene: TRBV11-2
CDR3aa: CASSLVTMLERQGYNEQFF
CDR3nt: TGTGCCAGCAGCTTAGTCACTATGTTAGAGCGACAGGGATACAATGAGCAGTTCTTC

j_gene: TRBJ1-1
d_gene: .
len: 14
abundance: .
v_gene: TRBV5-6
CDR3aa: CASSLGKDDTGAFF
CDR3nt: TGTGCCAGCAGCTTGGGCAAGGATGACACTGGAGCTTTCTTT

j_gene: TRBJ1-2
d_gene: .
len: 13
abundance: .
v_gene: TRBV2
CDR3aa: CARGEPINYGYTF
CDR3nt: TGTGCCAGAGGAGAGCCAATAAACTATGGCTACACCTTC

j_gene: TRBJ1-4
d_gene: .
len: 15
abundance: .
v_gene: TRBV5-1
CDR3aa: CASSTAGQDNEKLFF
CDR3nt: TGCGCCAGCAGCACGGCGGGACAAGATAATGAAAAACTGTTTTTT

j_gene: TRBJ2-5
d_gene: .
len: 14
abundance: many
v_gene: TRBV27
CDR3aa: CASSLTPAGETQYF
CDR3nt: TGTGCCAGCAGCCTTACCCCGGCGGGAGAGACCCAGTACTTC

j_gene: TRBJ1-3
d_gene: .
len: 18
abundance: .
v_gene: TRBV10-3
CDR3aa: CAISGPGAQLGSGNTMYF
CDR3nt: TGTGCCATCAGTGGTCCGGGGGCTCAGCTGGGCTCTGGAAACACCATGTATTTT

j_gene: TRBJ1-2
d_gene: TRBD1
len: 13
abundance: many
v_gene: TRBV7-2
CDR3aa: CASSLRGGNGYTF
CDR3nt: TGTGCCAGCAGCCTCAGGGGGGGTAATGGCTACACCTTC

j_gene: TRBJ1-2
d_gene: TRBD1
len: 13
abundance: .
v_gene: TRBV13
CDR3aa: CASSHRGNYGYTF
CDR3nt: TGTGCCAGCAGCCACAGGGGGAACTATGGCTACACCTTC

j_gene: TRBJ2-7
d_gene: .
len: 15
abundance: many
v_gene: TRBV2
CDR3aa: CASMGVGVRAYEQYF
CDR3nt: TGTGCCAGCATGGGGGTCGGGGTTCGAGCCTACGAGCAGTACTTC

j_gene: TRBJ2-7
d_gene: TRBD1
len: 13
abundance: few
v_gene: TRBV20-1
CDR3aa: CSASEDRDYEQYF
CDR3nt: TGCAGTGCTAGCGAGGACAGGGACTACGAGCAGTACTTC

j_gene: TRBJ1-6
d_gene: TRBD1
len: 13
abundance: .
v_gene: TRBV3-1
CDR3aa: CARDRGRGSPLHF
CDR3nt: TGTGCCAGGGACAGGGGGCGAGGTTCACCCCTCCACTTT

j_gene: TRBJ1-1
d_gene: TRBD1
len: 13
abundance: .
v_gene: TRBV19
CDR3aa: CASSFGQGLEAFF
CDR3nt: TGTGCCAGTAGTTTTGGACAGGGCCTTGAAGCTTTCTTT

j_gene: TRBJ2-1
d_gene: .
len: 17
abundance: few
v_gene: TRBV14
CDR3aa: CASSQDMGELRYNEQFF
CDR3nt: TGTGCCAGCAGCCAAGATATGGGGGAACTTAGGTACAATGAGCAGTTCTTC

j_gene: TRBJ2-7
d_gene: .
len: 13
abundance: few
v_gene: TRBV2
CDR3aa: CASTGFPWDEQYF
CDR3nt: TGTGCCAGTACAGGGTTCCCCTGGGACGAGCAGTACTTC

j_gene: TRBJ2-1
d_gene: TRBD2
len: 16
abundance: .
v_gene: TRBV20-1
CDR3aa: CSAILSGRLLGNEQFF
CDR3nt: TGCAGTGCTATCCTTAGCGGGAGGTTGTTGGGCAATGAGCAGTTCTTC

j_gene: TRBJ1-2
d_gene: .
len: 12
abundance: many
v_gene: TRBV30
CDR3aa: CAWSRSRDGYTF
CDR3nt: TGTGCCTGGAGTAGGTCTCGGGATGGCTACACCTTC

j_gene: TRBJ2-7
d_gene: TRBD2
len: 14
abundance: .
v_gene: TRBV7-8
CDR3aa: CASSSLAGTYEQYF
CDR3nt: TGTGCCAGCAGCTCACTAGCGGGAACCTACGAGCAGTACTTC

j_gene: TRBJ1-2
d_gene: .
len: 15
abundance: .
v_gene: TRBV29-1
CDR3aa: CSVEDRKQDSYGYTF
CDR3nt: TGCAGCGTTGAAGATCGAAAACAGGACAGCTATGGCTACACCTTC

j_gene: TRBJ2-3
d_gene: .
len: 14
abundance: .
v_gene: TRBV19
CDR3aa: CASSIGTSTDTQYF
CDR3nt: TGTGCCAGTAGTATAGGTACTAGCACAGATACGCAGTATTTT

j_gene: TRBJ2-7
d_gene: .
len: 16
abundance: many
v_gene: TRBV25-1
CDR3aa: CASSEYPGAGKNEQYF
CDR3nt: TGTGCCAGCAGTGAATATCCGGGAGCAGGGAAGAACGAGCAGTACTTC

j_gene: TRBJ2-1
d_gene: TRBD1
len: 16
abundance: .
v_gene: TRBV7-8
CDR3aa: CASSTRGTGAYIEQFF
CDR3nt: TGTGCCAGCAGTACACGAGGGACAGGGGCGTACATCGAGCAGTTCTTC

j_gene: TRBJ2-3
d_gene: .
len: 15
abundance: .
v_gene: TRBV7-8
CDR3aa: CASSLDPPSTDTQYF
CDR3nt: TGTGCCAGCAGCTTAGACCCTCCCTCCACAGATACGCAGTATTTT

j_gene: TRBJ1-1
d_gene: .
len: 11
abundance: many
v_gene: TRBV11-2
CDR3aa: CAGSLGTEAFF
CDR3nt: TGTGCCGGCAGCTTAGGCACTGAAGCTTTCTTT

j_gene: TRBJ2-1
d_gene: TRBD2
len: 18
abundance: .
v_gene: TRBV7-2
CDR3aa: CASSSLLTSGRAYNEQFF
CDR3nt: TGTGCCAGCAGCTCCCTTTTGACTAGCGGGAGGGCCTACAATGAGCAGTTCTTC

j_gene: TRBJ1-1
d_gene: TRBD1
len: 17
abundance: .
v_gene: TRBV12-3/TRBV12-4
CDR3aa: CASSSRAGTGLNTEAFF
CDR3nt: TGTGCCAGCAGTTCGCGGGCCGGGACAGGGCTGAACACTGAAGCTTTCTTT

j_gene: TRBJ2-2
d_gene: .
len: 13
abundance: once
v_gene: TRBV29-1
CDR3aa: CSVVGQNTGELFF
CDR3nt: TGCAGCGTTGTAGGTCAGAACACCGGGGAGCTGTTTTTT

j_gene: TRBJ2-1
d_gene: .
len: 14
abundance: .
v_gene: TRBV20-1
CDR3aa: CSARSLRSYNEQFF
CDR3nt: TGCAGTGCTAGAAGCTTGCGGTCTTACAATGAGCAGTTCTTC

j_gene: TRBJ1-6
d_gene: .
len: 15
abundance: few
v_gene: TRBV12-3/TRBV12-4
CDR3aa: CASSLGVGVDSPLHF
CDR3nt: TGTGCCAGCAGTTTAGGGGTCGGTGTGGATTCACCCCTCCACTTT

j_gene: TRBJ1-1
d_gene: .
len: 10
abundance: many
v_gene: TRBV11-2
CDR3aa: CASSASRAFF
CDR3nt: TGTGCCAGCAGCGCATCTAGAGCTTTCTTT

j_gene: TRBJ2-7
d_gene: .
len: 16
abundance: many
v_gene: TRBV27
CDR3aa: CASSLSTAAVSYEQYF
CDR3nt: TGTGCCAGCAGTTTATCGACAGCCGCGGTTTCCTACGAGCAGTACTTC

j_gene: TRBJ2-7
d_gene: .
len: 14
abundance: many
v_gene: TRBV6-2/TRBV6-3
CDR3aa: CASSYSISSYEQYF
CDR3nt: TGTGCCAGCAGTTACTCGATCAGCTCCTACGAGCAGTACTTC

j_gene: TRBJ2-1
d_gene: TRBD2
len: 14
abundance: .
v_gene: TRBV6-1
CDR3aa: CASSGVAGMNEQFF
CDR3nt: TGTGCCAGCAGTGGGGTAGCGGGTATGAATGAGCAGTTCTTC

j_gene: TRBJ1-1
d_gene: TRBD1
len: 15
abundance: many
v_gene: TRBV12-5
CDR3aa: CASGLETGTGAEAFF
CDR3nt: TGTGCTAGTGGTTTGGAAACCGGGACAGGGGCTGAAGCTTTCTTT

j_gene: TRBJ2-7
d_gene: .
len: 15
abundance: .
v_gene: TRBV6-1
CDR3aa: CASGEAWGAGYEQYF
CDR3nt: TGTGCCAGCGGTGAAGCGTGGGGGGCAGGCTACGAGCAGTACTTC

j_gene: TRBJ2-5
d_gene: .
len: 15
abundance: few
v_gene: TRBV9
CDR3aa: CASSVGSGNQETQYF
CDR3nt: TGTGCCAGCAGCGTAGGTTCAGGAAACCAAGAGACCCAGTACTTC

j_gene: TRBJ1-3
d_gene: .
len: 16
abundance: .
v_gene: TRBV28
CDR3aa: CASSLYRLSAGNTIYF
CDR3nt: TGTGCCAGCAGTTTATATCGCTTGTCGGCTGGAAACACCATATATTTT